This entry lists 8 T cell receptor beta chains sequenced from one sample in a study of blood T cell repertoires in COVID-19. Sequencing was performed with immunoSEQ multiplex PCR; in TCRdb, only in-frame clones are kept and a portion is missing. The sample carries 250,000 or so clones, 88% recorded once. Sequences were obtained from peripheral blood. These receptors originate from a man older than 75 with acute or convalescent COVID-19.

This clone has just one count. V is TRBV11-2 and J is TRBJ1-1, with TRBD1 matching over 7 bases. This CDR3 has 15 residues. Losses at the gene ends were 2 bases for V and 1 base for J; bases not matched to a gene: 4. In germline, CDR1 is SGHAT, CDR2 FQNNGV. DNA for the CDR3: TGTGCCAGCAGCTTATATGGGACAGCGAACACTGAAGCTTTCTTT. This sequence encodes CASSLYGTANTEAFF.

This clone was observed once. The V and J genes are TRBV27 and TRBJ1-6; a weak D match, TRBD1 (5 bases). This CDR3 region has 14 residues. Germline loops: CDR1 MNHEY, CDR2 SMNVEV (reference sequence). V shed 5 bases and J shed 4 bases, with 9 bases lying between them. The CDR3 sequence is CASSLQGYNSPLHF. CDR3 nucleotides: TGTGCCAGCAGTCTTCAGGGTTATAATTCACCCCTCCACTTT.

This clone was detected a few times. V gene TRBV19 combines with J gene TRBJ2-1; 9 positions match TRBD2. The CDR3 spans 16 residues. V dropped 0 bases and J dropped 4; count of bases not matched to a gene: 4. Germline V CDR1 and CDR2: LNHDA, SQIVND (reference sequence). The CDR3, as DNA: TGTGCCAGTAGTATAGATCCTAGCGGGACTTACAATGAGCAGTTCTTC. This encodes CASSIDPSGTYNEQFF. The variable domain in full, completed from reference TRBV19 and TRBJ2-1, reads DGGITQSPKYLFRKEGQNVTLSCEQNLNHDAMYWYRQDPGQGLRLIYYSQIVNDFQKGDIAEGYSVSREKKESFPLTVTSAQKNPTAFYLCASSIDPSGTYNEQFFGPGTRLTVL.

This sequence joins TRBV5-4 and TRBJ1-2, with a possible D match to TRBD1 (5 bases). Deletions cut 0 bases from V and 0 bases from J, with 9 bases between. Per the germline V gene, CDR1 is SGHNT and CDR2 is YYREEE (reference sequence). This CDR3 contains 15 residues. CDR3 DNA: TGTGCCAGCAGCTTGGCCCAGACAGCTAACTATGGCTACACCTTC. It translates to CASSLAQTANYGYTF. The variable domain in full, completed from reference TRBV5-4 and TRBJ1-2, reads ETGVTQSPTHLIKTRGQQVTLRCSSQSGHNTVSWYQQALGQGPQFIFQYYREEENGRGNFPPRFSGLQFPNYSSELNVNALELDDSALYLCASSLAQTANYGYTFGSGTRLTVV.

The rearrangement joins TRBV4-1 to TRBJ1-6; D perhaps matches TRBD1 (6 bases). The V end lost 2 bases, the J end lost 4 bases, and 9 bases lay between the germline ends. The CDR3 covers 15 residues. Per the germline V gene, CDR1 is MGHRA and CDR2 is YSYEKL. DNA for the CDR3: TGCGCCAGCAGCCAACAGGGGAGTTATAATTCACCCCTCCACTTT. Amino acid sequence: CASSQQGSYNSPLHF.

V gene TRBV5-1 combines with J gene TRBJ1-2, with 7 bases lining up with TRBD1. After removal of 2 bases from V and 8 bases from J, the junction contained 6 bases not matched to a gene. Germline-derived CDR1 and CDR2 are SGHRS and YFSETQ. The CDR3 sequence is 13 residues long. CDR3 DNA sequence: TGCGCCAGCAGCTTACAGGGGAGAAGGGGCTACACCTTC. It yields the protein CASSLQGRRGYTF.

The genes are TRBV7-2 and TRBJ2-1; 9 bases line up with TRBD2. Losses at the gene ends were 1 base for V and 3 bases for J; bases not matched to a gene: 4. The CDR3 runs 16 residues. CDR1 is SGHTA, CDR2 FQGNSA, per germline. The CDR3 DNA follows: TGTGCCAGCAGCTTAGTAGCGGGGGTTGTCTACAATGAGCAGTTCTTC. Encoded protein: CASSLVAGVVYNEQFF.

This clone was counted once. This chain uses TRBV5-1 with TRBJ2-1; perhaps TRBD1 as D (5 bases). The CDR3 length is 14 residues. Germline lookup yields CDR1 SGHRS and CDR2 YFSETQ. Trimming removed 0 bases at V and 6 bases at J, with 10 bases between. The CDR3 DNA follows: TGCGCCAGCAGCTTGGAGCAGGGTCGCAATGAGCAGTTCTTC. Translated: CASSLEQGRNEQFF.